The sequence of this T cell receptor beta chain was determined in a study of shared clonotypes between healthy human individuals. TCRdb's table, derived via immunoSEQ multiplex PCR, lists solely in-frame clones and lacks some. Of roughly 2.2 million clones listed, about 92% were seen once; the top ten hold about 0.37%. The CDR3 runs to 16 residues. Germline V gene lookup returns CDR1 SGHAT and CDR2 FQNNGV. Losses at the gene ends were 0 bases for V and 5 bases for J; bases not matched to a gene: 5. The sequence came from a man in his late teens or twenties in good health. Some clones in this sample may be carry-over from other donors' samples. This chain connects TRBV11-2 to TRBJ2-3; 10 bases agree with TRBD2. Sequenced: naive CD4+ T cells from PBMCs. Documented subset: CD45RA+ positively selected. CDR3 DNA sequence: TGTGCCAGCAGCTTAGATCTAGCGGGAGCAATAGATACGCAGTATTTT. Translating gives CASSLDLAGAIDTQYF.